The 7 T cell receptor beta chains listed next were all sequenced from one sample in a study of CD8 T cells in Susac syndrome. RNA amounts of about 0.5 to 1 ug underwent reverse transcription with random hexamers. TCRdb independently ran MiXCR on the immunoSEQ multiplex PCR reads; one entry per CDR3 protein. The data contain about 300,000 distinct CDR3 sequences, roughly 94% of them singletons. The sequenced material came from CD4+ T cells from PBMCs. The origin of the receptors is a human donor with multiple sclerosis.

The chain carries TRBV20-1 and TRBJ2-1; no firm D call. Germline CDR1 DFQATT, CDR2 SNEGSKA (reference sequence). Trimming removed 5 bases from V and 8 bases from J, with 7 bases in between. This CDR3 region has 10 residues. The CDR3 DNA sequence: TGCAGTGCTGTTGACGATGAGCAGTTCTTC. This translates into CSAVDDEQFF.

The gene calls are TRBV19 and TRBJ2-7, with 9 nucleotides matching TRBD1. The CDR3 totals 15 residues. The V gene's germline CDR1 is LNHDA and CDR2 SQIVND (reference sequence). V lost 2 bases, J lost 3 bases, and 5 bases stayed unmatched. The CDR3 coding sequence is TGTGCCAGTAGTATACCCGGACAGGGGAACTACGAGCAGTACTTC. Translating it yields CASSIPGQGNYEQYF.

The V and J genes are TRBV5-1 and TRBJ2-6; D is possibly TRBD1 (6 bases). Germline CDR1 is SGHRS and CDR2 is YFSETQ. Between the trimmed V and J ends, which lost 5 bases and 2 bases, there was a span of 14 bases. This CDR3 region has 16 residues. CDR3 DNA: TGCGCCAGCAGTGTCACAGGGACGGCTGGGGCCAACGTCCTGACTTTC. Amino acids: CASSVTGTAGANVLTF.

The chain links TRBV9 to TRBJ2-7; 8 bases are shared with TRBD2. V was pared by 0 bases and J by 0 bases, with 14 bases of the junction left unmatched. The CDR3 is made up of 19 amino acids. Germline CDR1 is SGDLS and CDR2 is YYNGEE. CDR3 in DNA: TGTGCCAGCAGCGTAGCTGTCGGGGGGGGGCAGGGTCCCTCCTACGAGCAGTACTTC. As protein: CASSVAVGGGQGPSYEQYF.

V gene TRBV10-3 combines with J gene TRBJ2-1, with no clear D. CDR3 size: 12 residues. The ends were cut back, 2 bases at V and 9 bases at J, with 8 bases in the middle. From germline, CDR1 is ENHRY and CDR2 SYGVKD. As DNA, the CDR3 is TGTGCCATCAGTGAGGCGATTGGTGAGCAGTTCTTC. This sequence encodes CAISEAIGEQFF.

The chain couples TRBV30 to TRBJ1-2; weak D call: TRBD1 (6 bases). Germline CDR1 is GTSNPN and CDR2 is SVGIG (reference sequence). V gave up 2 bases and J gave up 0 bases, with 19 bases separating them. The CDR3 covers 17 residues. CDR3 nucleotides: TGTGCCTGGAGTCAGCAGGGACACCGCCGGCCTAACTATGGCTACACCTTC. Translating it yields CAWSQQGHRRPNYGYTF.

In DNA, the CDR3 is TGTGCCACCAGCACGGCGGGTCAGGGCAATCAGCCCCAGCATTTT. This sequence encodes CATSTAGQGNQPQHF. The chain employs TRBV15 and TRBJ1-5; D call uncertain. The CDR3 has 15 residues. Germline CDR1 is LNHNV and CDR2 is YYDKDF (reference sequence). V lost 4 bases and J lost 2, with 12 bases in between. Full variable domain (missing parts from reference TRBV15 and TRBJ1-5): DAMVIQNPRYQVTQFGKPVTLSCSQTLNHNVMYWYQQKSSQAPKLLFHYYDKDFNNEADTPDNFQSRRPNTSFCFLDIRSPGLGDTAMYLCATSTAGQGNQPQHFGDGTRLSIL.